The 3 T cell receptor beta chains in this list originate from one sample, sequenced in a study of response to subunit inactivated influenza vaccine. MiXCR, run by TCRdb on the RT-PCR reads, gives a single entry per CDR3 protein. The sample lists about half a million distinct CDR3 sequences; approximately 11% were seen once. The sequences come from PBMCs from blood, collected more than 35 days after vaccination. The source of these receptors is a middle-aged man who received an inactivated influenza vaccine.

This chain joins TRBV11-3 and TRBJ1-1, with 9 bases matching TRBD1. CDR3 size: 15 residues. From germline, CDR1 is SGHNT and CDR2 YENEEA. Losses at the gene ends were 5 bases for V and 4 bases for J; bases not matched to a gene: 8. CDR3 loop: CASSVGQGLSTEAFF. The CDR3 DNA follows: TGTGCCAGCAGCGTCGGACAGGGGTTGAGCACTGAAGCTTTCTTT.

J is TRBJ1-2 and V is TRBV12-3 or TRBV12-4; 9 bases align to TRBD1. The trim removed 5 bases at V and 6 bases at J, leaving 13 bases unmatched. The CDR3 contains 16 residues. The CDR3 bases are TGTGCCAGCAGTCCTCCGGGACAGGGTTTAAGGAATGGCTACACCTTC. Translation: CASSPPGQGLRNGYTF.

The V call is TRBV7-2, the J call TRBJ2-7; possible D gene TRBD2, 5 bases. With 2 bases removed from V and 3 bases from J, the gap between germline ends came to 17 bases. The CDR3 runs 16 residues. CDR1 and CDR2 from the germline V gene are SGHTA and FQGNSA. The DNA for the CDR3 is TGTGCCAGCAGCTTAAGTAATGGACTGGGAGTCTACGAGCAGTACTTC. Its translation: CASSLSNGLGVYEQYF. Variable domain in full (rest from reference TRBV7-2 and TRBJ2-7): GAGVSQSPSNKVTEKGKDVELRCDPISGHTALYWYRQSLGQGLEFLIYFQGNSAPDKSGLPSDRFSAERTGGSVSTLTIQRTQQEDSAVYLCASSLSNGLGVYEQYFGPGTRLTVT.